This TCR beta chain was identified in a study of long-term antiretroviral therapy in people with HIV. General study points: Against controls, HIV repertoires showed narrower ranges of CDR3 length. Once patients were on ART, diversity went higher but still fell short of transplant donor controls.

Comments on this clone: What it binds is unknown.

Donors needed at least one pre-ART PBMC sample plus at least two post-ART samples. There are 16 residues in the CDR3. Trimming removed 4 bases from V and 0 bases from J, with 13 bases in between. immunoSEQ v3.0 was run at survey level. Assay: immunoSEQ multiplex PCR; the TCRdb copy retains only in-frame clones and omits some. The sample shows tens of thousands of clones, approximately 95% of them seen only once. This rearrangement joins TRBV23-1 to TRBJ1-3; D possibly corresponds to TRBD1 (5 bases). TRBV23-1 is an ORF for which the function is uncertain. This TCR was sampled from a woman aged 35 to 49 with HIV. Here the sequenced sample was unsorted PBMCs, taken 7.6 years after starting antiretroviral therapy. The CDR3 DNA sequence: TGCGCCAGCAGTCCGCAGGGACCCAGCTCTGGAAACACCATATATTTT. It codes for CASSPQGPSSGNTIYF.